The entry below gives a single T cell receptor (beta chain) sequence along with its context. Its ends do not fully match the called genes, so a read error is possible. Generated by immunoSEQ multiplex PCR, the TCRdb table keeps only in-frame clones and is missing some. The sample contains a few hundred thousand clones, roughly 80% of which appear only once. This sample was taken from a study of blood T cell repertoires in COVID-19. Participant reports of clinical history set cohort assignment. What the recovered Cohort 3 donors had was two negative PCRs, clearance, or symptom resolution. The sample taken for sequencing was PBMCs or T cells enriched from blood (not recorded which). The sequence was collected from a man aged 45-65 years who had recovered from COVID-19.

The CDR3 region is CGAAFSSYNEQFF. CDR3 nucleotide sequence: TGCGGAGCGGCCTTTAGCTCCTACAATGAGCAGTTCTTC. The chain recombines TRBV7-9 with TRBJ2-1, with a possible D match to TRBD2 (5 bases). The germline gives CDR1 SEHNR, CDR2 FQNEAQ (reference sequence). The CDR3 covers 13 residues.